The present T cell receptor (beta chain) was sequenced within a study of spatial heterogeneity in lung cancer (dated 2019 in TCRdb). Study-wide context: Samples were obtained from approximately 76 patients with early-stage, untreated non-small cell lung cancer from the lung TRACERx cohort. Follow-up PBMC samples were sequenced whenever available, with a median time to follow-up of about 2 years after resection. Beta-chain transcripts were consistently detected in greater numbers than alpha-chain transcripts, which likely reflects a higher abundance of beta-chain transcripts. In the raw uncorrected reads, each unique combination of TCR and UMI appeared more than ten times on average. TCR alpha and beta repertoires were quantitatively compared across multiple tumor regions, matched nontumor lung and blood in non-small cell lung cancer. The study linked features of the TCR repertoire to counts of nonsynonymous mutations, which were determined by whole-exome sequencing of tumor tissue. Both alpha and beta chains were TCR-sequenced in roughly 200 tumor regions, approximately 64 matched nontumor lung samples and 45 to 60 PBMC samples obtained at surgery.

The library was generated by 5' RACE. The sequencer was a NextSeq 500. To allow correction of PCR and sequencing errors, the TCR library protocol tagged every TCR cDNA molecule with a unique molecular identifier. The source study handled its data this way. TCR identification, UMI-based error correction and CDR3 extraction were performed with Decombinator tools. Expanded TCRs were defined as those above a frequency of 2 per 1,000, corresponding to the top 1% of the tumor frequency distribution. Rényi diversity was computed with the R vegan package after subsampling each repertoire 100 times to 5,000 TCRs. To build CDR3 similarity networks, amino acid triplet string-kernel similarity was used, and CDR3s were connected when their pairwise similarity was above 0.82. TCRdb reprocessing: public reads trimmed at Q25 with fastp, clones called with MiXCR, in-frame beta chains kept. Here each entry gathers all rows of one CDR3 protein and keeps the most common genes and DNA. Here the V and J calls rest on TCRdb's processing, not on the authors' analysis. Present in this sample are around 100,000 distinct CDR3 sequences, less than 14% of which were seen just once. Of the sample, approximately 24% is held by the ten largest clones.

The germline ends are 14 bases apart after V is trimmed by 2 bases and J by 5 bases. The germline V gene provides CDR1 SGHTA and CDR2 FQGTGA. The CDR3 runs 15 residues from the cysteine to the phenylalanine. Just the 45-base CDR3 DNA is kept, in frame starting at base 1. The sample's time point label, in plain terms: blood at routine non-recurrence follow-up after resection. Whole RNA extracted from tumor and nontumor lung tissue, or from cryopreserved PBMC samples, was used for TCR sequencing without cell sorting. Only patients with enough RNA available from two or more tumor regions were chosen for TCR sequencing. Results the study describes overall, beyond this receptor: Confirming at a functional level the hypothesis that regional TCRs recognize regional mutations was considered to require additional single-cell paired TCR alpha and beta sequencing. Only approximately 15 patients were included in the comparisons of baseline and follow-up blood repertoires. Ubiquitous expanded tumor TCRs were found in blood more often at tumor resection than at routine follow-up.

Points on this clonotype: Its antigen has not been determined. Per-base quality was not reported, and no clone a single base away is much larger than it.

The sequence came from a female donor with early-stage non-small cell lung cancer. The V and J genes are TRBV7-3 and TRBJ2-3, and TRBD2 may be the D gene, going by 5 matching bases. The specimen comprised PBMCs, sampled at follow-up. CDR3 protein: CASSLSGTGLDTQYF. The DNA sequence is given as TGTGCCAGCAGCTTATCGGGTACGGGATTAGATACGCAGTATTTT.